This T cell receptor beta chain originates from a study of blood T cells in healthy people across ages. General observations from the study: Naive and antigen-experienced cells could not be conclusively compared, given unsorted PBMCs.

This clonotype was detected only a few times. Its target is unknown. Alongside a J-beta primer mix, a sample-barcoded 5' primer served in a second PCR lasting about 7 to 12 cycles. Each CDR3 protein is one row after TCRdb ran MiXCR on the 5' RACE reads. The table has approximately 1,100,000 distinct CDR3 sequences, more than 40% seen once. The CDR3 has 15 amino acids. Germline V gene data show CDR1 as MNHNS and CDR2 as SASEGT. V shed 2 bases and J shed 5 bases, with 16 bases lying between them. The rearrangement uses TRBV6-1 and TRBJ2-7; weak D call: TRBD1 (5 bases). Sequencing used blood. The clonotype was recovered from a woman aged 55-69 years in good health. In DNA form, the CDR3 reads TGTGCCAGCAGTGAAAAGAGGACACCGCCCCACGAGCAGTACTTC. The encoded protein is CASSEKRTPPHEQYF.